The clone carrying this T cell receptor beta chain was counted a few times. TCRdb re-derived calls from the RT-PCR reads in MiXCR, one entry per CDR3 protein. Of fewer than 800,000 distinct CDR3 sequences in the sample, 14% were seen once. The receptor was isolated from a female donor in good health, serving as a healthy control. The sequenced sample was memory CD4+ T cells from blood.

DNA of the CDR3: TGTGCCAGCAGTTACCGACAGGGGTCAGTCACTGAAGCTTTCTTT. Protein sequence: CASSYRQGSVTEAFF. The V gene is TRBV6-2 or TRBV6-3, the J gene TRBJ1-1, with 8 positions matching TRBD1. Germline V gene sequence: CDR1 MNHEY, CDR2 SVGEGT. V lost 2 bases, J lost 4 bases, and 6 bases stayed unmatched. The CDR3 extends over 15 amino acids.